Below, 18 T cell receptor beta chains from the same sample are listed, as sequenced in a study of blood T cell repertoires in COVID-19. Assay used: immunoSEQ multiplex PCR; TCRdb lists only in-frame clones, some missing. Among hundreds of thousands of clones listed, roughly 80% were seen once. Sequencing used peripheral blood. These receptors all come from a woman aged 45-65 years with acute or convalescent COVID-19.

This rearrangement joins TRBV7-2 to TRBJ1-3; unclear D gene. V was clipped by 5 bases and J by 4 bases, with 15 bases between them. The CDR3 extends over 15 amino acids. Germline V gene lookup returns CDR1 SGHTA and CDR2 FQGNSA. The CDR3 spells CASSLSRGRGNTIYF. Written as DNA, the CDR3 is TGTGCCAGCAGCCTGTCCCGGGGTAGAGGAAACACCATATATTTT.

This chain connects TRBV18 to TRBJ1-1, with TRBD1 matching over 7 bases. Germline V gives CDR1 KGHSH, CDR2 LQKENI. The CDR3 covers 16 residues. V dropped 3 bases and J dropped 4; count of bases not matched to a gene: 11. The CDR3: CASSPGGTGVSTEAFF. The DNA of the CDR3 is TGTGCCAGCTCACCCGGAGGAACAGGGGTGAGCACTGAAGCTTTCTTT. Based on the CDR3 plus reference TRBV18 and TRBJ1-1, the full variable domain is NAGVMQNPRHLVRRRGQEARLRCSPMKGHSHVYWYRQLPEEGLKFMVYLQKENIIDESGMPKERFSAEFPKEGPSILRIQQVVRGDSAAYFCASSPGGTGVSTEAFFGQGTRLTVV.

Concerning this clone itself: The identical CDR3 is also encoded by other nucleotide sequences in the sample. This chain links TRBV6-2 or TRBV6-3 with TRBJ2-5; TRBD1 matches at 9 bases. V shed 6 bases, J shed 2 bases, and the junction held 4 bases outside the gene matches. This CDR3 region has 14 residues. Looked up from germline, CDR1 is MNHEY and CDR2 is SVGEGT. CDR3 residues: CASSRDRAQETQYF. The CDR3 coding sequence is TGTGCCAGCAGCAGGGACAGGGCACAAGAGACCCAGTACTTC.

The CDR3 sequence is CASSRLAGGKEQYF. CDR3 DNA sequence: TGTGCCAGCAGCCGACTAGCGGGAGGGAAAGAGCAGTACTTC. The genes are TRBV11-2 and TRBJ2-7, with 14 nucleotides matching TRBD2. With 5 bases clipped from V and 7 bases from J, the junction kept 4 bases outside the gene matches. The CDR3 is made up of 14 amino acids. The germline V gene encodes CDR1 SGHAT and CDR2 FQNNGV.

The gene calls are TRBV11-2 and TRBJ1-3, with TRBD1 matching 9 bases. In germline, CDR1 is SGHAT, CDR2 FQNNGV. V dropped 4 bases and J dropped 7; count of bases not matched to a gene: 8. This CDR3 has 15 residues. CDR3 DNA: TGTGCCAGCAGCTCCGAGGACAGGGGACAGAACACCATATATTTT. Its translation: CASSSEDRGQNTIYF.

The CDR3 spells CASSLGFFGQESIQYF. The CDR3 DNA follows: TGCGCCAGCAGCTTGGGGTTCTTTGGACAGGAGAGCATTCAGTACTTC. The chain joins TRBV5-1 to TRBJ2-4; 7 positions match TRBD1. V shed 0 bases, J shed 9 bases, and the junction held 12 bases outside the gene matches. The CDR3 extends over 16 amino acids. Germline lookup yields CDR1 SGHRS and CDR2 YFSETQ.

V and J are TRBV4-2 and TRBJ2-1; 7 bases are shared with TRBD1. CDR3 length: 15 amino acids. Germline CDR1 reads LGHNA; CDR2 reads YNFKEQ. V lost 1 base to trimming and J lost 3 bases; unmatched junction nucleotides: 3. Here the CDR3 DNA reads TGTGCCAGCAGCCAAGGACAGGGCTTCTACAATGAGCAGTTCTTC. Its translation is CASSQGQGFYNEQFF.

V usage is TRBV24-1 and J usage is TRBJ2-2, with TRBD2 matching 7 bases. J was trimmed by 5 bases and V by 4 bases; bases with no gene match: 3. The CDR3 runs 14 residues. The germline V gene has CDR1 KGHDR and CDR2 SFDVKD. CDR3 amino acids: CATSEIGRTGELFF. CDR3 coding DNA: TGTGCCACCAGTGAGATCGGGAGGACCGGGGAGCTGTTTTTT.

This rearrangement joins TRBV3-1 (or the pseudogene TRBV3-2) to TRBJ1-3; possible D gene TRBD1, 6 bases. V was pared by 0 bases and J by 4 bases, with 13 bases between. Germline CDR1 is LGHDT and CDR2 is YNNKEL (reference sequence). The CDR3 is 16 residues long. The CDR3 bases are TGTGCCAGCAGCCAAGATTATAGGGGGTCCGGAAACACCATATATTTT. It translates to CASSQDYRGSGNTIYF.

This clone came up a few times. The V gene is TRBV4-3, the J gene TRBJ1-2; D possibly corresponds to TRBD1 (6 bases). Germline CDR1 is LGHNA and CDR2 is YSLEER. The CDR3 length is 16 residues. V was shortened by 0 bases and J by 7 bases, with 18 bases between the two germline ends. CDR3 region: CASSQERRTDFSGYTF. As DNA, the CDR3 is TGCGCCAGCAGCCAAGAGAGAAGGACAGATTTTAGTGGCTACACCTTC.

The CDR3 bases are TGTGCCAGCAGCCCGGCCGGGGGGGGCTACACCTTC. Translation gives CASSPAGGGYTF. The chain recombines TRBV6-5 with TRBJ1-2; weak D call: TRBD1 (5 bases). The germline CDR1 and CDR2 sequences are MNHEY and SVGAGI. The CDR3 contains 12 residues. The V and J ends lost 6 bases and 8 bases respectively, with 13 bases between them.

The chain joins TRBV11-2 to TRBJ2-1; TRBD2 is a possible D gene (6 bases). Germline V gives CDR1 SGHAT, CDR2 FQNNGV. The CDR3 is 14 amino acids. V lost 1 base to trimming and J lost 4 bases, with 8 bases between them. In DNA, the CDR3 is TGTGCCAGCAGCTTAGCGGGAGTTTACAATGAGCAGTTCTTC. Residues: CASSLAGVYNEQFF.

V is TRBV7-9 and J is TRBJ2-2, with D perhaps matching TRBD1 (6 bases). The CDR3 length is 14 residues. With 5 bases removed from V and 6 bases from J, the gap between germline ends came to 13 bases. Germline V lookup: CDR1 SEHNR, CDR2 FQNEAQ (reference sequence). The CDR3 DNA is TGTGCCAGCAGCAAGTTACAGGGATCCGGGGAGCTGTTTTTT. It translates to CASSKLQGSGELFF.

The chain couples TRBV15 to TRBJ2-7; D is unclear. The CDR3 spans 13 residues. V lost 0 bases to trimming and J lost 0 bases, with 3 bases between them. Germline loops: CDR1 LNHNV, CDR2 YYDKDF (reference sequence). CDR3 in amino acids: CATSRDVSYEQYF. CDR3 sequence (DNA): TGTGCCACCAGCAGAGACGTCTCCTACGAGCAGTACTTC.

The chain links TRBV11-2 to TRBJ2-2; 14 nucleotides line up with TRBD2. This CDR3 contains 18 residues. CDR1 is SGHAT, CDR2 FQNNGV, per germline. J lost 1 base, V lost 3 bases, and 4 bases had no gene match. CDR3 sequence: CASSFGLAGGGNTGELFF. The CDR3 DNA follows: TGTGCCAGCAGCTTCGGACTAGCGGGAGGCGGGAACACCGGGGAGCTGTTTTTT.

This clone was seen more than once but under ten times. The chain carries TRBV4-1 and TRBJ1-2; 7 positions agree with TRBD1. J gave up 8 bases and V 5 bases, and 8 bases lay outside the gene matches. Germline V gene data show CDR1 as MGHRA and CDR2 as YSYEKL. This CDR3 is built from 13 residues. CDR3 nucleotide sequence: TGCGCCAGCAGCACCGACAGGGAAGGAGGCTACACCTTC. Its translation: CASSTDREGGYTF.

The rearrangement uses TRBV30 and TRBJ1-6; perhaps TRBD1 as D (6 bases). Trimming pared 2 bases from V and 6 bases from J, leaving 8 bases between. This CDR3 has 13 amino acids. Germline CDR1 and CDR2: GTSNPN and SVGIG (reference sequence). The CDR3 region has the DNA TGTGCCTGGAGTACAGGGATTAATTCACCCCTCCACTTT. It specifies CAWSTGINSPLHF.

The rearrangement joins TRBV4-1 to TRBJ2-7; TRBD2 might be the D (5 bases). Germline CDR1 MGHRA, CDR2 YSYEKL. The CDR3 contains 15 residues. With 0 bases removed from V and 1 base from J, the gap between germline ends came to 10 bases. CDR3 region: CASSQDAGLSYEQYF. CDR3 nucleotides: TGCGCCAGCAGCCAAGATGCGGGCCTATCCTACGAGCAGTACTTC.